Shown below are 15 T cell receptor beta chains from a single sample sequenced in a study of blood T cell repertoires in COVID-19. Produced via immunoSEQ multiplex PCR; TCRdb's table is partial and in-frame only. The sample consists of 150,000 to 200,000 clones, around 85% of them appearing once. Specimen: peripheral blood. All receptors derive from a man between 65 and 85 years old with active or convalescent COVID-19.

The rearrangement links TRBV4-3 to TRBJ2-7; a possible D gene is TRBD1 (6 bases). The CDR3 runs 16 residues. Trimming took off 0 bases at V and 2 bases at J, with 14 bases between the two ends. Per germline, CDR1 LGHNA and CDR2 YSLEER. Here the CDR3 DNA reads TGCGCCAGCAGCCAAGATTGGGACACATCACCCTACGAGCAGTACTTC. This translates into CASSQDWDTSPYEQYF.

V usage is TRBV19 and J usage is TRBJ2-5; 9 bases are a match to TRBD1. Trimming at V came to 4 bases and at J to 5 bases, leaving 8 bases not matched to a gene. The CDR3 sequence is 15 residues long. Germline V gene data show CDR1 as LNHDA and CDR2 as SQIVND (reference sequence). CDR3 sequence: CASSRGTGRTETQYF. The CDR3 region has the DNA TGTGCCAGTAGTAGGGGGACAGGGCGGACGGAGACCCAGTACTTC.

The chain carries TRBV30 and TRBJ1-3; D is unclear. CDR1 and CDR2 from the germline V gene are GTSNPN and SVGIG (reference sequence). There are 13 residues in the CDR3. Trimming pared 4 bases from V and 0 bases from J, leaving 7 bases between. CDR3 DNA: TGTGCCTGGACTCCCCTCTCTGGAAACACCATATATTTT. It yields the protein CAWTPLSGNTIYF.

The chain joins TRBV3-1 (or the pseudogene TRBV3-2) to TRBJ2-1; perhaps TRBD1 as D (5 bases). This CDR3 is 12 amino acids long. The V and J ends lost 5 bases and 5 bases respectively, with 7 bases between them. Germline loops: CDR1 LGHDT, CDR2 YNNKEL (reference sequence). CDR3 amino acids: CASSETDNEQFF. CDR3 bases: TGTGCCAGCAGCGAGACAGACAATGAGCAGTTCTTC.

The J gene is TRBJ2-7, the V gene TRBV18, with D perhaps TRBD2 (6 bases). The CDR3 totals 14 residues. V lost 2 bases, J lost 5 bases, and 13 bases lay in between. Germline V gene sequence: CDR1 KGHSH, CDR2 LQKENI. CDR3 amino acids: CASSPGRLVDEQYF. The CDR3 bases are TGTGCCAGCTCACCAGGGAGGTTGGTAGACGAGCAGTACTTC. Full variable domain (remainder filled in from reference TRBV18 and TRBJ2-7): NAGVMQNPRHLVRRRGQEARLRCSPMKGHSHVYWYRQLPEEGLKFMVYLQKENIIDESGMPKERFSAEFPKEGPSILRIQQVVRGDSAAYFCASSPGRLVDEQYFGPGTRLTVT.

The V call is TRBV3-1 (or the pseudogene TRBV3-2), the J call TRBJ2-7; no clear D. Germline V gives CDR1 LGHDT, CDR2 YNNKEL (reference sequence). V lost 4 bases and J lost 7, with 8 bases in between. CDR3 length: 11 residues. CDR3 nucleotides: TGTGCCAGCAGCCTCTCCTTTGAGCAGTACTTC. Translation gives CASSLSFEQYF.

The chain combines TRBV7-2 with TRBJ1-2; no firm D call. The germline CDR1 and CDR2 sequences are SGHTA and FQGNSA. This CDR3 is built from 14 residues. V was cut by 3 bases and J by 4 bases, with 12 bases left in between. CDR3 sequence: CASSLGEPGYGYTF. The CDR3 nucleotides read TGTGCCAGCAGCTTGGGCGAGCCTGGCTATGGCTACACCTTC.

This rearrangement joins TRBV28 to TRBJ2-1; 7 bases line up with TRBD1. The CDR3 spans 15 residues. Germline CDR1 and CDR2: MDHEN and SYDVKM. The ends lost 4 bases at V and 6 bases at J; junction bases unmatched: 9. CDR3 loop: CASSSQGIILNEQFF. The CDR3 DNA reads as TGTGCCAGCAGTTCACAGGGGATTATCCTCAATGAGCAGTTCTTC. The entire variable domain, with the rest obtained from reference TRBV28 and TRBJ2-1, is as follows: DVKVTQSSRYLVKRTGEKVFLECVQDMDHENMFWYRQDPGLGLRLIYFSYDVKMKEKGDIPEGYSVSREKKERFSLILESASTNQTSMYLCASSSQGIILNEQFFGPGTRLTVL.

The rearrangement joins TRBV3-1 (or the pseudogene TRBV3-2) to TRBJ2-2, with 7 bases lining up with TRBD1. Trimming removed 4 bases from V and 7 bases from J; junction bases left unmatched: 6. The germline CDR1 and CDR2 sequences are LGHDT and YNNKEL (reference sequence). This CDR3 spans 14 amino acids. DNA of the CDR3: TGTGCCAGCAGCCTAAGAGGGGACAGCGGGGAGCTGTTTTTT. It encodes CASSLRGDSGELFF.

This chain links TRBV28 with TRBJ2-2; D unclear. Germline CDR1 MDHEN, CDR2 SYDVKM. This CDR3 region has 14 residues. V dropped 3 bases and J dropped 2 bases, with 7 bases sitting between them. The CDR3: CASSFYVNTGELFF. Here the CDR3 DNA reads TGTGCCAGCAGTTTTTATGTTAACACCGGGGAGCTGTTTTTT.

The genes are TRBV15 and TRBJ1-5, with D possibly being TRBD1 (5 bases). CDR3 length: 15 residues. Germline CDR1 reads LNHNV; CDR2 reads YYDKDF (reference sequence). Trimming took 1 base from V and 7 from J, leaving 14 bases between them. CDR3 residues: CATSRAKQVGQPQHF. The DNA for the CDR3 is TGTGCCACCAGCAGAGCCAAACAGGTCGGGCAGCCCCAGCATTTT.

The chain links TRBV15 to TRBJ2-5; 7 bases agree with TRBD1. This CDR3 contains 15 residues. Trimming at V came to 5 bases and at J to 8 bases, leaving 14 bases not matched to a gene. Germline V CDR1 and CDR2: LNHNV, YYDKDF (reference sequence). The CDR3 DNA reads TGTGCCACCAGCCTCCCCCTTGGGGCAGGGGGAACCCAGTACTTC. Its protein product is CATSLPLGAGGTQYF.

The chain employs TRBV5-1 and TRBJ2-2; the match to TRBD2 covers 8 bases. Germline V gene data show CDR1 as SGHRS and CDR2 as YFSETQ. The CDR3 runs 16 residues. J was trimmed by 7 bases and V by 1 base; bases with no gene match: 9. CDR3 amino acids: CASSLIAGSRGGELFF. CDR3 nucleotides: TGCGCCAGCAGCTTGATAGCGGGGTCCAGGGGCGGGGAGCTGTTTTTT.

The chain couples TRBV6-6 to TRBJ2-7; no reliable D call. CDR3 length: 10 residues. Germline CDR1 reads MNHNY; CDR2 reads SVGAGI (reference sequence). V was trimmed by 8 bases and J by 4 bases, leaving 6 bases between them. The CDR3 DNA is TGTGCCAGCGGCCGTTACGAGCAGTACTTC. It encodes CASGRYEQYF.

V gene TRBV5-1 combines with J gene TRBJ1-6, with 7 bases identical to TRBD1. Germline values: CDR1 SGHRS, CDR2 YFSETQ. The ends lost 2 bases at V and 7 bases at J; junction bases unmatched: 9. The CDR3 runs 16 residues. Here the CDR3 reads CASSFNTGVGNSPLHF. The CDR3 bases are TGCGCCAGCAGCTTCAATACAGGGGTGGGAAATTCACCCCTCCACTTT.